These T cell receptor beta chains were read from a single sample in a study of human T cells and chemical hapten exposure. TCRdb reanalysed the RACE reads using MiXCR and keeps one entry per CDR3 protein. This sample has under 450,000 distinct CDR3 sequences, with more than 4.5% found just once. Sequenced material: whole blood, taken in connection with sensitization to the hapten diphenylcyclopropenone (DPC). The receptors were sampled from a woman between 45 and 65 years old with alopecia areata. Some clones in this sample may be carry-over from other donors' samples. The CDR3 runs from the conserved cysteine through the conserved F or W. D genes are given only for firm matches. Only part of the rows carry a size: once, few, many, or a class if the clone is expanded.

v_gene: TRBV2; j_gene: TRBJ1-2; d_gene: -; abundance: many; CDR3nt: TGTGCCAGCAGTGATGTCTATGGCTACACCTTC; CDR3aa: CASSDVYGYTF
v_gene: TRBV20-1; j_gene: TRBJ2-6; d_gene: -; abundance: many; CDR3nt: TGCAGTGCTGGGGACGATGGTCGGCCCAACGTCCTGACTTTC; CDR3aa: CSAGDDGRPNVLTF
v_gene: TRBV27; j_gene: TRBJ1-5; d_gene: -; abundance: many; CDR3nt: TGTGCCAGCTCCCCCGGGGGGAGCAATCAGCCCCAGCATTTT; CDR3aa: CASSPGGSNQPQHF
v_gene: TRBV20-1; j_gene: TRBJ2-3; d_gene: TRBD2; abundance: -; CDR3nt: TGCAGTGCTAGTACTAGCGGGTCTAGCACAGATACGCAGTATTTT; CDR3aa: CSASTSGSSTDTQYF
v_gene: TRBV20-1; j_gene: TRBJ2-1; d_gene: -; abundance: -; CDR3nt: TGCAGTGCTAGAGATTATAGGGGTGTACAACACAATGAGCAGTTCTTC; CDR3aa: CSARDYRGVQHNEQFF
v_gene: TRBV6-5; j_gene: TRBJ2-3; d_gene: TRBD2; abundance: many; CDR3nt: TGTGCCAGCAGTTACACTAGCGGGAACACAGATACGCAGTATTTT; CDR3aa: CASSYTSGNTDTQYF
v_gene: TRBV12-3/TRBV12-4; j_gene: TRBJ1-5; d_gene: -; abundance: few; CDR3nt: TGTGCCAGCAGTTCCCCCCTTGGTCAGCCCCAGCATTTT; CDR3aa: CASSSPLGQPQHF
v_gene: TRBV3-1; j_gene: TRBJ1-1; d_gene: TRBD1; abundance: -; CDR3nt: TGTGCCAGCAGCCAAGGAGGACAGGCTGAAGCTTTCTTT; CDR3aa: CASSQGGQAEAFF
v_gene: TRBV6-5; j_gene: TRBJ2-3; d_gene: -; abundance: few; CDR3nt: TGTGCCAGCAGTTACACTCCTTCTAGCACAGATACGCAGTATTTT; CDR3aa: CASSYTPSSTDTQYF
v_gene: TRBV7-3; j_gene: TRBJ2-1; d_gene: -; abundance: many; CDR3nt: TGTGCCAGCAGCCGGGCAGGGAGGTACAATGAGCAGTTCTTC; CDR3aa: CASSRAGRYNEQFF
v_gene: TRBV4-2; j_gene: TRBJ1-2; d_gene: TRBD1; abundance: -; CDR3nt: TGTGCCAGCAGCCAGGAATCACAGGGGGCTATGTACTATGGCTACACCTTC; CDR3aa: CASSQESQGAMYYGYTF
v_gene: TRBV29-1; j_gene: TRBJ1-1; d_gene: TRBD1; abundance: few; CDR3nt: TGCAGCGTTGAAAGGGACAGCAACTTTGAAGCTTTCTTT; CDR3aa: CSVERDSNFEAFF
v_gene: TRBV28; j_gene: TRBJ1-5; d_gene: -; abundance: -; CDR3nt: TGTGCCAGCAGTTTATCGGACGTTAGCAATCAGCCCCAGCATTTT; CDR3aa: CASSLSDVSNQPQHF
v_gene: TRBV20-1; j_gene: TRBJ2-3; d_gene: -; abundance: many; CDR3nt: TGCAGTGCTACTAGCCCCTCTCGGGGCACAGATACGCAGTATTTT; CDR3aa: CSATSPSRGTDTQYF
v_gene: TRBV29-1; j_gene: TRBJ2-3; d_gene: -; abundance: many; CDR3nt: TGCAGCGTCCTGCCCCCCGGACGGACAGATACGCAGTATTTT; CDR3aa: CSVLPPGRTDTQYF
v_gene: TRBV6-6; j_gene: TRBJ2-7; d_gene: -; abundance: few; CDR3nt: TGTGCCAGCAGTTACTCGATTCGGGCCTCCTACGAGCAGTACTTC; CDR3aa: CASSYSIRASYEQYF
v_gene: TRBV6-5; j_gene: TRBJ2-7; d_gene: TRBD1; abundance: many; CDR3nt: TGTGCCAGCAGTGGAACAGGGGACCCCTACGAGCAGTACTTC; CDR3aa: CASSGTGDPYEQYF
v_gene: TRBV27; j_gene: TRBJ2-3; d_gene: TRBD1; abundance: many; CDR3nt: TGTGCCAGCAGCCCGACAGGGGGCAGAACAGATACGCAGTATTTT; CDR3aa: CASSPTGGRTDTQYF
v_gene: TRBV2; j_gene: TRBJ2-2; d_gene: TRBD2; abundance: many; CDR3nt: TGTGCCAGCAGTGAATCTGGACTAGCGGCCGGGGAGCTGTTTTTT; CDR3aa: CASSESGLAAGELFF
v_gene: TRBV12-3/TRBV12-4; j_gene: TRBJ2-7; d_gene: TRBD2; abundance: -; CDR3nt: TGTGCCAGCAGTTCCCCGGGGAGGGCTCTTTACGAGCAGTACTTC; CDR3aa: CASSSPGRALYEQYF
v_gene: TRBV12-3/TRBV12-4; j_gene: TRBJ2-3; d_gene: TRBD1; abundance: many; CDR3nt: TGTGCCAGCAGTGAGACAGGGGTCTTAACAGATACGCAGTATTTT; CDR3aa: CASSETGVLTDTQYF
v_gene: TRBV20-1; j_gene: TRBJ1-2; d_gene: -; abundance: many; CDR3nt: TGCAGTGCTAGCCCCGACAGGAACGCCTATGGCTACACCTTC; CDR3aa: CSASPDRNAYGYTF
v_gene: TRBV4-3; j_gene: TRBJ2-3; d_gene: -; abundance: -; CDR3nt: TGCGCCAGCAGCCAAGGGCTAGACGCAGATACGCAGTATTTT; CDR3aa: CASSQGLDADTQYF
v_gene: TRBV10-3; j_gene: TRBJ1-2; d_gene: -; abundance: few; CDR3nt: TGTGCCATCAGTGAGTCAAGCAGGGTAGAAGGCTACACCTTC; CDR3aa: CAISESSRVEGYTF
v_gene: TRBV29-1; j_gene: TRBJ2-3; d_gene: -; abundance: many; CDR3nt: TGCAGCGTTGAAGATCCCCAGACAGATACGCAGTATTTT; CDR3aa: CSVEDPQTDTQYF
v_gene: TRBV5-1; j_gene: TRBJ2-7; d_gene: TRBD2; abundance: -; CDR3nt: TGCGCCAGCAGAATCTGGCGGGAGTTGGACGAGCAGTACTTC; CDR3aa: CASRIWRELDEQYF
v_gene: TRBV7-6; j_gene: TRBJ2-6; d_gene: TRBD1; abundance: many; CDR3nt: TGTGCCAGCAGCTTCCCCGAACGCCCCGGGACAGGGGAACCTGGGGCCAACGTCCTGACTTTC; CDR3aa: CASSFPERPGTGEPGANVLTF
v_gene: TRBV11-1; j_gene: TRBJ1-3; d_gene: TRBD1; abundance: many; CDR3nt: TGTGCCAGCAGCGAGGGACAGGGAATCTCTGGAAACACCATATATTTT; CDR3aa: CASSEGQGISGNTIYF
v_gene: TRBV6-2/TRBV6-3; j_gene: TRBJ2-2; d_gene: -; abundance: few; CDR3nt: TGTGCTATCCAAAACCCAGGGGAGCTGTTTTTT; CDR3aa: CAIQNPGELFF